This T cell receptor beta chain was recorded in a study of T cells in Graves' hyperthyroidism and ophthalmopathy. Findings and limits, study-wide: The authors' 13 V-J model separated ophthalmopathy from stable hyperthyroidism.

This clonotype was counted many times. Its antigen is not identified. RNA transcripts provided the source from which TCR beta CDR3 regions were amplified. HTBI primers drove first-round RT-PCR of the TCR CDR3. TCRdb fed the multiplex PCR reads into MiXCR, producing one record per CDR3 protein. The sample records approximately 200,000 distinct CDR3 sequences, about 16% being singletons. This CDR3 contains 14 residues. Trimming left V 2 bases short and J 0 bases short, with 10 bases between. CDR1 GTSNPN and CDR2 SVGIG come from the germline V gene (reference sequence). The chain carries TRBV30 and TRBJ1-1; a weak D match, TRBD1 (6 bases). The source of this sequence is a man aged 40-50 years with Graves' hyperthyroidism. Material: blood. The CDR3 here is CAWSRGPMNTEAFF. The CDR3 bases are TGTGCCTGGAGTCGGGGGCCCATGAACACTGAAGCTTTCTTT.